The 19 T cell receptor beta chains listed next were all sequenced from one sample in a study of blood T cell repertoires in COVID-19. Profiled with immunoSEQ multiplex PCR; TCRdb holds only in-frame clones, not every one. The sample has about 140,000 clones, approximately 89% seen once. Sequencing was performed on peripheral blood. These receptor sequences come from a man between 60 and 75 years old with active or convalescent COVID-19.

The J gene is TRBJ2-5, the V gene TRBV15, with 9 bases matching TRBD2. The length of the CDR3 is 16 residues. Germline CDR1 LNHNV, CDR2 YYDKDF (reference sequence). V trimming: 3 bases; J trimming: 3 bases; junction bases outside the gene matches: 8. CDR3 residues: CATSRSNSGSEETQYF. CDR3 nucleotide sequence: TGTGCCACCAGCAGGTCAAATAGCGGGAGTGAAGAGACCCAGTACTTC.

The count of this clone is one. V and J are TRBV7-3 and TRBJ2-3; the D is unclear. The germline V gene encodes CDR1 SGHTA and CDR2 FQGTGA. Trimming shortened V by 0 bases and J by 0 bases, and 7 bases separated the two germline ends. The CDR3 sequence is 15 residues long. CDR3 sequence (DNA): TGTGCCAGCAGCTTAACCAGAATGAGCACAGATACGCAGTATTTT. Translated, it gives CASSLTRMSTDTQYF.

The rearrangement joins TRBV2 to TRBJ1-5; D remains unclear. The CDR3 has 13 amino acids. CDR1 SNHLY and CDR2 FYNNEI come from the germline V gene. The V gene lost 4 bases and the J gene lost 7 bases, with 11 bases spanning the gap. In nucleotides, the CDR3 is TGTGCCAGCAGTGGGCGCGGGAGCCAGCCCCAGCATTTT. It specifies CASSGRGSQPQHF. Filled out from reference TRBV2 and TRBJ1-5, the complete variable domain reads EPEVTQTPSHQVTQMGQEVILRCVPISNHLYFYWYRQILGQKVEFLVSFYNNEISEKSEIFDDQFSVERPDGSNFTLKIRSTKLEDSAMYFCASSGRGSQPQHFGDGTRLSIL.

This clone was counted a single time. V and J are TRBV12-3 or TRBV12-4 and TRBJ1-2; maybe TRBD1 (5 bases). The CDR3 extends over 13 amino acids. Trimming stripped 6 bases from V and 1 base from J, with 9 bases between. CDR3 region: CASSLTDNYGYTF. The CDR3, as DNA: TGTGCCAGCAGCCTGACAGATAACTATGGCTACACCTTC.

The chain couples TRBV19 to TRBJ1-1; the D gene is possibly TRBD1 (5 bases). Trimming pared 5 bases from V and 4 bases from J, leaving 17 bases between. The CDR3 spans 15 residues. Germline lookup yields CDR1 LNHDA and CDR2 SQIVND (reference sequence). CDR3 loop: CASSPLSGGGTEAFF. CDR3 coding DNA: TGTGCCAGTAGTCCCCTCTCGGGGGGGGGCACTGAAGCTTTCTTT.

V gene TRBV11-2 combines with J gene TRBJ2-1; 9 nucleotides align to TRBD2. Germline V gives CDR1 SGHAT, CDR2 FQNNGV. The CDR3 sequence is 14 residues long. J gave up 6 bases and V 8 bases, and 8 bases lay outside the gene matches. CDR3 loop: CASAASGISNEQFF. In nucleotides, the CDR3 is TGTGCCAGCGCGGCTAGCGGGATTAGCAATGAGCAGTTCTTC. The complete variable domain, with remaining parts taken from reference TRBV11-2 and TRBJ2-1, reads EAGVAQSPRYKIIEKRQSVAFWCNPISGHATLYWYQQILGQGPKLLIQFQNNGVVDDSQLPKDRFSAERLKGVDSTLKIQPAKLEDSAVYLCASAASGISNEQFFGPGTRLTVL.

This clone was seen more than once but under ten times. The chain uses TRBV30 and TRBJ1-2; D perhaps matches TRBD1 (6 bases). CDR3 length: 15 amino acids. Trimming removed 4 bases from V and 5 bases from J, with 20 bases in between. Germline values: CDR1 GTSNPN, CDR2 SVGIG (reference sequence). Here the CDR3 reads CAWITRQGHEYGYTF. CDR3 in DNA: TGTGCCTGGATAACCCGCCAGGGACATGAATATGGCTACACCTTC.

The rearrangement uses TRBV18 and TRBJ2-2; 8 nucleotides align to TRBD2. The CDR3 runs to 17 residues. Unmatched junction bases numbered 10, after V lost 3 bases and J lost 4 bases. Germline V gene data show CDR1 as KGHSH and CDR2 as LQKENI. The chain's CDR3 is CASSPRSREAVTGELFF. CDR3 DNA sequence: TGTGCCAGCTCACCGCGGTCGCGGGAGGCGGTCACCGGGGAGCTGTTTTTT.

The J gene is TRBJ1-1, the V gene TRBV19; 7 positions match TRBD1. Per germline, CDR1 LNHDA and CDR2 SQIVND (reference sequence). The junction had 2 bases not matched to a gene; V was cut back by 4 bases and J by 0 bases. The CDR3 is 14 amino acids. CDR3 sequence: CASSRDRVNTEAFF. The CDR3 DNA follows: TGTGCCAGTAGTAGAGACAGGGTGAACACTGAAGCTTTCTTT. The full variable domain, in which reference TRBV19 and TRBJ1-1 provide the parts outside the CDR3, is DGGITQSPKYLFRKEGQNVTLSCEQNLNHDAMYWYRQDPGQGLRLIYYSQIVNDFQKGDIAEGYSVSREKKESFPLTVTSAQKNPTAFYLCASSRDRVNTEAFFGQGTRLTVV.

This clone appeared once. The chain uses TRBV6-1 and TRBJ1-1; 8 nucleotides agree with TRBD1. There are 15 residues in the CDR3. Germline CDR1 and CDR2: MNHNS and SASEGT. The junction had 9 bases not matched to a gene; V was cut back by 2 bases and J by 7 bases. The CDR3 region has the DNA TGTGCCAGCAGTGAACAGTTCAGGGGGCGCGGTGAAGCTTTCTTT. Translated, it gives CASSEQFRGRGEAFF.

The rearrangement uses TRBV7-9 and TRBJ2-7, with TRBD1 identical over 9 bases. Germline V gene sequence: CDR1 SEHNR, CDR2 FQNEAQ (reference sequence). The length of the CDR3 is 15 residues. V trimming: 5 bases; J trimming: 7 bases; junction bases outside the gene matches: 12. CDR3 region: CASSTPTGGMREQYF. Written as DNA, the CDR3 is TGTGCCAGCAGCACCCCGACAGGGGGTATGCGGGAGCAGTACTTC.

The CDR3 here is CASSSVGGIFNEQFF. Here the CDR3 DNA reads TGTGCCAGCAGTTCTGTGGGAGGTATCTTCAATGAGCAGTTCTTC. This chain connects TRBV28 to TRBJ2-1; tentatively, D is TRBD2 (6 bases). Germline V lookup: CDR1 MDHEN, CDR2 SYDVKM. There are 15 residues in the CDR3. Trimming pared 4 bases from V and 6 bases from J, leaving 16 bases between.

The chain links TRBV2 to TRBJ2-1; 13 bases are a match to TRBD2. Germline CDR1 and CDR2: SNHLY and FYNNEI. J gave up 7 bases and V 6 bases, and 6 bases lay outside the gene matches. This CDR3 contains 15 residues. The CDR3 DNA reads as TGTGCCAGCAGGATACTAGCGGGAGGGCCAAATGAGCAGTTCTTC. Its translation: CASRILAGGPNEQFF.

This chain joins TRBV3-1 (or the pseudogene TRBV3-2) and TRBJ2-7; D remains ambiguous. Trimming pared 1 base from V and 3 bases from J, leaving 10 bases between. Germline V gene lookup returns CDR1 LGHDT and CDR2 YNNKEL (reference sequence). The CDR3 has 14 residues. CDR3 in amino acids: CASSQVYRSYEQYF. The CDR3 region has the DNA TGTGCCAGCAGCCAAGTCTATCGAAGCTACGAGCAGTACTTC.

The chain recombines TRBV27 with TRBJ2-4, with TRBD2 matching 8 bases. The CDR3 contains 18 residues. The germline V gene has CDR1 MNHEY and CDR2 SMNVEV (reference sequence). V shed 2 bases, J shed 2 bases, and the junction held 11 bases outside the gene matches. CDR3 sequence: CASSLTSSGHSSKNIQYF. The CDR3 DNA follows: TGTGCCAGCAGTTTAACGTCTAGCGGGCATTCTTCCAAAAACATTCAGTACTTC.

V and J are TRBV6-5 and TRBJ2-7, with TRBD1 matching 8 bases. Losses at the gene ends were 10 bases for V and 2 bases for J; bases not matched to a gene: 7. CDR1 and CDR2 from the germline V gene are MNHEY and SVGAGI. This CDR3 contains 13 residues. In DNA form, the CDR3 reads TGTGCCACCAGGGACAGGAGAACCTACGAGCAGTACTTC. Protein: CATRDRRTYEQYF.

The chain has TRBV11-3 and TRBJ2-1; TRBD2 aligns across 8 bases. Trimming took 5 bases from V and 4 from J; bases not matched to a gene: 7. This CDR3 contains 15 residues. CDR1 is SGHNT, CDR2 YENEEA, per germline. The CDR3 nucleotides are TGTGCCAGCAGCCCGGGGACTAGTGTTTACAATGAGCAGTTCTTC. This encodes CASSPGTSVYNEQFF.

This clone came up a few times. This chain connects TRBV5-1 to TRBJ2-6; D is undetermined. Germline CDR1 and CDR2: SGHRS and YFSETQ. The length of the CDR3 is 17 residues. V was clipped by 1 base and J by 0 bases, with 11 bases between them. The CDR3, as DNA: TGCGCCAGCAGCTTGAACCAGGCCGTCTCTGGGGCCAACGTCCTGACTTTC. Protein: CASSLNQAVSGANVLTF.

The chain employs TRBV29-1 and TRBJ2-7; 9 positions agree with TRBD1. This CDR3 region has 13 residues. Germline CDR1 SQVTM, CDR2 ANQGSEA. V trimming: 8 bases; J trimming: 1 base; junction bases outside the gene matches: 6. The chain's CDR3 is CSTRQGGSYEQYF. The CDR3 nucleotides are TGCAGCACCCGACAGGGGGGGTCCTACGAGCAGTACTTC.